One sample yielded the 14 T cell receptor beta chains listed below, sequenced in a study of blood T cells in healthy people across ages. The authors ran a second PCR of about 7 to 11 cycles using a sample-barcoded 5' primer and a J-beta primer mix. TCRdb reprocessed the 5' RACE reads with MiXCR, giving one entry per CDR3 protein. Of roughly 1 million distinct CDR3 sequences listed, under 30% were seen once; the top ten hold about 0.72%. This same sample was also taken into another study, of T cells of mothers and their children.

The sequenced sample consisted of blood. The receptors originated from a girl aged 2 to 9 in good health.

The genes are TRBV7-6 and TRBJ2-2, with TRBD2 as a possible D gene (6 bases). Germline loops: CDR1 SGHVS, CDR2 FNYEAQ. V was shortened by 5 bases and J by 2 bases, with 24 bases between the two germline ends. This CDR3 spans 19 amino acids. CDR3 in DNA: TGTGCCAGCAGCCTACCTAGGGAGGACCGAACCTTAAACACCGGGGAGCTGTTTTTT. Translation: CASSLPREDRTLNTGELFF. Full variable domain (outside the CDR3, taken from reference TRBV7-6 and TRBJ2-2): GAGVSQSPRYKVTKRGQDVALRCDPISGHVSLYWYRQALGQGPEFLTYFNYEAQQDKSGLPNDRFSAERPEGSISTLTIQRTEQRDSAMYRCASSLPREDRTLNTGELFFGEGSRLTVL.

This chain joins TRBV28 and TRBJ2-5; D not certain. V shed 5 bases and J shed 7 bases, with 11 bases lying between them. CDR3 size: 12 residues. Germline CDR1 and CDR2: MDHEN and SYDVKM. This CDR3 is CASSGDPRTQYF. DNA for the CDR3: TGTGCCAGCAGTGGGGATCCTAGGACCCAGTACTTC. Variable domain in full (rest from reference TRBV28 and TRBJ2-5): DVKVTQSSRYLVKRTGEKVFLECVQDMDHENMFWYRQDPGLGLRLIYFSYDVKMKEKGDIPEGYSVSREKKERFSLILESASTNQTSMYLCASSGDPRTQYFGPGTRLLVL.

This clonotype was detected a few times. The chain has TRBV14 and TRBJ2-1; the D gene could be TRBD1 or TRBD2 (6 bases each). CDR3 size: 16 residues. CDR1 SGHDN and CDR2 FVKESK come from the germline V gene. Trimming took 0 bases from V and 2 from J, leaving 11 bases between them. The CDR3 region is CASSQEKGGPYNEQFF. Here the CDR3 DNA reads TGTGCCAGCAGCCAAGAGAAGGGGGGCCCCTACAATGAGCAGTTCTTC.

In DNA, the CDR3 is TGTGCCAGCAGTTTAAGGGGGCTAGGTAGCAATCAGCCCCAGCATTTT. Amino acids: CASSLRGLGSNQPQHF. This chain connects TRBV27 to TRBJ1-5, with 7 nucleotides matching TRBD1. This CDR3 contains 16 residues. V gave up 2 bases and J gave up 0 bases; unmatched junction bases: 4. Per the germline V gene, CDR1 is MNHEY and CDR2 is SMNVEV (reference sequence).

The V call is TRBV29-1, the J call TRBJ1-1; perhaps TRBD1 as D (5 bases). Trimming cost V 7 bases and J 6 bases, with 9 bases left between them. This CDR3 is 10 amino acids long. Germline CDR1 reads SQVTM; CDR2 reads ANQGSEA. CDR3 in DNA: TGCAGCGGGGTAGGGGCTGAAGCTTTCTTT. Its protein product is CSGVGAEAFF.

V gene TRBV7-3 combines with J gene TRBJ2-1; the match to TRBD2 covers 13 bases. Losses at the gene ends were 5 bases for V and 7 bases for J; bases not matched to a gene: 11. Germline CDR1 reads SGHTA; CDR2 reads FQGTGA. The CDR3 contains 17 residues. The CDR3 loop is CASSPLSGLAGWNEQFF. For the CDR3, the DNA is TGTGCCAGCAGCCCACTTTCGGGACTAGCGGGATGGAATGAGCAGTTCTTC. The full variable domain, in which reference TRBV7-3 and TRBJ2-1 provide the parts outside the CDR3, is GAGVSQTPSNKVTEKGKYVELRCDPISGHTALYWYRQSLGQGPEFLIYFQGTGAADDSGLPNDRFFAVRPEGSVSTLKIQRTERGDSAVYLCASSPLSGLAGWNEQFFGPGTRLTVL.

The chain combines TRBV20-1 with TRBJ2-5; D not resolved. This CDR3 has 12 residues. Germline V CDR1 and CDR2: DFQATT, SNEGSKA (reference sequence). The V end was cut by 3 bases, the J end by 2 bases, with 7 bases between. In DNA form, the CDR3 reads TGCAGTGCTAGCGCTGATCAAGAGACCCAGTACTTC. Its translation: CSASADQETQYF.

The rearrangement uses TRBV5-1 and TRBJ2-5; possibly TRBD1 or TRBD2 for D (5 bases each). V was shortened by 3 bases and J by 4 bases, with 10 bases between the two germline ends. Germline lookup yields CDR1 SGHRS and CDR2 YFSETQ. This CDR3 is built from 13 residues. CDR3 sequence: CASSSGATETQYF. CDR3 nucleotide sequence: TGCGCCAGCAGCTCCGGGGCGACAGAGACCCAGTACTTC.

This clonotype was detected only a few times. The chain carries TRBV7-9 and TRBJ2-7, with 10 positions matching TRBD1. The CDR3 is 14 residues long. V shed 5 bases and J 6 bases; nucleotides not matched to a gene: 7. Germline V CDR1 and CDR2: SEHNR, FQNEAQ (reference sequence). The CDR3 here is CASSTPGQGSEQYF. The CDR3 nucleotides are TGTGCCAGCAGCACCCCGGGACAGGGGTCCGAGCAGTACTTC.

V gene TRBV6-6 combines with J gene TRBJ2-1; TRBD2 aligns across 10 bases. V was pared by 10 bases and J by 1 base, with 1 base of the junction left unmatched. The germline V gene has CDR1 MNHNY and CDR2 SVGAGI (reference sequence). The CDR3 contains 13 residues. This CDR3 reads CATSGGSYNEQFF. CDR3 sequence (DNA): TGTGCCACTAGCGGGGGTTCCTACAATGAGCAGTTCTTC.

This sequence joins TRBV12-3 or TRBV12-4 and TRBJ2-4; D not resolved. The CDR3 has 14 amino acids. Trimming removed 3 bases from V and 7 bases from J, with 13 bases in between. The CDR3 here is CASSFPAMTNIQYF. CDR3 in DNA: TGTGCCAGCAGTTTCCCTGCGATGACCAACATTCAGTACTTC.

The chain has TRBV29-1 and TRBJ2-7; 7 bases align to TRBD1. The trim removed 8 bases at V and 6 bases at J, leaving 13 bases unmatched. Germline CDR1 reads SQVTM; CDR2 reads ANQGSEA. This CDR3 spans 13 amino acids. The CDR3 protein is CSTGSDRMSEQYF. The CDR3, as DNA: TGCAGCACTGGGTCGGACAGGATGAGCGAGCAGTACTTC.

V is TRBV10-3 and J is TRBJ1-1; the D gene is possibly TRBD1 (6 bases). CDR3 size: 12 residues. V lost 11 bases, J lost 3 bases, and 13 bases lay in between. CDR1 ENHRY and CDR2 SYGVKD come from the germline V gene. The CDR3 bases are TGTGCCGCCCGGGCAGGGGACACTGAAGCTTTCTTT. Amino acids: CAARAGDTEAFF.

V is TRBV28 and J is TRBJ2-5; TRBD2 matches 10 bases. The J call may be wrong; the DNA end is better matched by TRBJ2-1. The CDR3 length is 15 residues. Germline V gives CDR1 MDHEN, CDR2 SYDVKM. The CDR3 region has the DNA TGTGCCAGCACAGGCAACGAGCGGGAGGGCAATGAGCAGTTCTTC. It is translated as CASTGNEREGNEQFF.